Presented here are 5 T cell receptor beta chains from one specimen sequenced in a study of control samples from healthy donors and cancer patients. Method: immunoSEQ multiplex PCR; TCRdb's copy keeps in-frame clones and lacks some. The data hold roughly 120,000 clones, with approximately 90% observed a single time. Sequenced sample: blood. Every receptor here comes from a woman younger than 35 in good health.

The CDR3 region is CASSQVDGLDEQYF. In DNA form, the CDR3 reads TGTGCCAGCAGCCAAGTCGACGGCCTGGACGAGCAGTACTTC. V usage is TRBV14 and J usage is TRBJ2-7; D gene ambiguous. Germline CDR1 SGHDN, CDR2 FVKESK. The CDR3 runs to 14 residues. Trimming removed 1 base at V and 5 bases at J, with 12 bases between.

The table lists this clone with a count of one. This chain's CDR3 is CASLGTEASYGYTF. Written as DNA, the CDR3 is TGTGCCAGCCTCGGAACGGAAGCCTCCTATGGCTACACCTTC. The gene calls are TRBV28 and TRBJ1-2; D gene unclear. Germline V gene data show CDR1 as MDHEN and CDR2 as SYDVKM. V was cut by 8 bases and J by 4 bases, with 17 bases left in between. This CDR3 has 14 amino acids.

This clone occurred once. This sequence joins TRBV6-1 and TRBJ2-7, with D possibly being TRBD1 or TRBD2 (5 bases each). Germline V gives CDR1 MNHNS, CDR2 SASEGT. This CDR3 region has 18 residues. V lost 1 base, J lost 2 bases, and 21 bases lay in between. CDR3 in amino acids: CASSEGIGVGTFTYEQYF. CDR3 coding DNA: TGTGCCAGCAGTGAAGGTATAGGTGTGGGGACCTTTACCTACGAGCAGTACTTC.

This clone occurred once. V gene TRBV27 combines with J gene TRBJ2-7; D is uncertain. V was cut by 6 bases and J by 0 bases, with 15 bases left in between. This CDR3 has 15 residues. The germline CDR1 and CDR2 sequences are MNHEY and SMNVEV (reference sequence). CDR3 coding DNA: TGTGCCAGCAGACACCACTTGCTAACCTCCTACGAGCAGTACTTC. It is translated as CASRHHLLTSYEQYF.

The genes are TRBV2 and TRBJ2-7; 8 bases match TRBD1. Germline CDR1 is SNHLY and CDR2 is FYNNEI. The CDR3 spans 15 residues. Losses at the gene ends were 5 bases for V and 2 bases for J; bases not matched to a gene: 8. The CDR3 bases are TGTGCCAGCAGTCCCCGGGACAGGTACGCCTACGAGCAGTACTTC. It specifies CASSPRDRYAYEQYF.